The entry below describes one TCR beta chain. Its antigen is currently unknown. The sample belongs to a study of response to subunit inactivated influenza vaccine. Regarding the study as a whole: New T cells are recruited in small numbers by each seasonal influenza vaccination, according to the authors' suggestion.

A single record per CDR3 protein comes from TCRdb applying MiXCR to the RT-PCR reads. The sample yields roughly 780,000 distinct CDR3 sequences, about 18% seen once. Losses at the gene ends were 1 base for V and 4 bases for J; bases not matched to a gene: 5. This CDR3 is built from 17 residues. Germline CDR1 and CDR2: DFQATT and SNEGSKA (reference sequence). The rearrangement uses TRBV20-1 and TRBJ2-2; 14 bases align to TRBD2. The input for sequencing was PBMCs from blood, taken 5 to 6 days after vaccination. This TCR derives from a man in his fifties or sixties who received an inactivated influenza vaccine. The CDR3 region has the DNA TGCAGTGCTAGAGTGGGACTAGCGGGGGTCCCCACCGGGGAGCTGTTTTTT. Translating gives CSARVGLAGVPTGELFF.